These 25 T cell receptor beta chains were all obtained from the same sample, sequenced in a study of cytomegalovirus exposure and HLA in healthy donors (dated 2017 in TCRdb). The library was generated by the immunoSEQ multiplex PCR assay. For the multiplex PCR, a mixture combining 60 forward primers for TCR Vbeta segments and 13 reverse primers for TCR Jbeta segments was used. In TCRdb, the immuneACCESS table is reduced to in-frame sequences with V and J assigned. These tables do not hold every clone; where another copy was compared, an unresolved V gene accounts for under half, and the others remain unexplained. This sample lists roughly 200,000 clones; 70% to 80% were detected once. The ten largest clones take up about 2.8% of the sample. The specimen sequenced was PBMCs. Receptor source: a woman in her twenties or thirties in good health and CMV-seronegative.

The CDR3, as DNA: TGTGCCTGGAGTGTACGGGGGAGCGGATACAATGAGCAGTTCTTC. Its protein product is CAWSVRGSGYNEQFF. V usage is TRBV30 and J usage is TRBJ2-1; D is possibly TRBD2 (6 bases). The CDR3 totals 15 residues. Trimming removed 0 bases at V and 4 bases at J, with 13 bases between. Per germline, CDR1 GTSNPN and CDR2 SVGIG (reference sequence).

V and J are TRBV15 and TRBJ2-7; D is undetermined. The J call may be wrong; the DNA end is better matched by TRBJ2-5. This CDR3 has 13 amino acids. Germline CDR1 LNHNV, CDR2 YYDKDF (reference sequence). The DNA of the CDR3 is TGTGCCACCAGCAGAGGGACCTGGGAGACCCAGTACTTC. It yields the protein CATSRGTWETQYF.

This chain links TRBV21-1 with TRBJ2-7; TRBD1 was called by the table and not checked on the DNA. TRBV21-1 is a recognized pseudogene. The CDR3 has 13 residues. Here the CDR3 DNA reads TGTGCCAGCAGCAATGTGACATTCTACGAGCAGTACTTC. This translates into CASSNVTFYEQYF.

The V call is TRBV6-4, the J call TRBJ2-1; D may be TRBD2 (6 bases). CDR3 size: 15 residues. CDR1 MRHNA and CDR2 SNTAGT come from the germline V gene. The germline V and J ends were trimmed by 4 bases and 7 bases, with 17 bases remaining between them. The CDR3 DNA reads TGTGCCAGCAGTGGACGGGAGTCCGCAACTAATGAGCAGTTCTTC. Its translation is CASSGRESATNEQFF.

The gene calls are TRBV23-1 and TRBJ1-2, with D possibly TRBD1 on 6 matching bases. TRBV23-1 is classed as an ORF, of uncertain function. The length of the CDR3 is 18 residues. V shed 7 bases and J shed 7 bases, with 31 bases lying between them. The CDR3 DNA sequence: TGCGCCAGCACCCAAGAATTTCCACAGGGTCCTTCAATATGTGGCTACACCTTC. Protein sequence: CASTQEFPQGPSICGYTF.

This clone was observed a few times. J is TRBJ2-2 and V is TRBV5-1; D unclear. Trimming shortened V by 2 bases and J by 1 base, and 9 bases separated the two germline ends. Germline V gene lookup returns CDR1 SGHRS and CDR2 YFSETQ. This CDR3 spans 15 amino acids. The CDR3: CASSFTAQNTGELFF. The CDR3 DNA is TGCGCCAGCAGCTTCACAGCCCAGAACACCGGGGAGCTGTTTTTT.

The count of this clone is one. The J gene is TRBJ1-4, the V gene TRBV30, with no clear D. The CDR3 is 13 residues long. The V end was cut by 4 bases, the J end by 4 bases, with 10 bases between. Germline V CDR1 and CDR2: GTSNPN, SVGIG (reference sequence). CDR3: CAWNRGNNEKLFF. The DNA of the CDR3 is TGTGCCTGGAACCGCGGCAATAATGAAAAACTGTTTTTT.

The rearrangement uses TRBV11-2 and TRBJ2-5; D is undetermined. CDR3 length equals 18 residues. In germline, CDR1 is SGHAT, CDR2 FQNNGV. Trimming left V 3 bases short and J 4 bases short, with 24 bases between. The CDR3 loop reads CASSFRSSWWQSGETQYF. In DNA form, the CDR3 reads TGTGCCAGCAGCTTTCGGAGTTCTTGGTGGCAATCCGGAGAGACCCAGTACTTC.

The chain uses TRBV29-1 and TRBJ2-5, with 12 bases that match TRBD1. The V gene end was trimmed by 4 bases and the J gene end by 12 bases; junction bases not matched to a gene: 9. From germline, CDR1 is SQVTM and CDR2 ANQGSEA. The CDR3 contains 13 residues. The CDR3 region has the DNA TGCAGCGTTGTCGGGACAGGGGGCGCGGGGGAGTACTTC. Amino acids: CSVVGTGGAGEYF.

CDR3 residues: CASTLYEQYF. The CDR3 DNA follows: TGTGCCAGCACCCTCTACGAGCAGTACTTC. The J gene is TRBJ2-7, the V gene TRBV2, with D uncertain. V lost 7 bases, J lost 3 bases, and 4 bases lay in between. CDR1 SNHLY and CDR2 FYNNEI come from the germline V gene. This CDR3 comprises 10 residues.

This sequence joins TRBV27 and TRBJ2-7, with 9 bases aligning to TRBD2. V lost 5 bases, J lost 1 base, and 18 bases stayed unmatched. This CDR3 is built from 19 residues. Looked up from germline, CDR1 is MNHEY and CDR2 is SMNVEV (reference sequence). The DNA for the CDR3 is TGTGCCAGCAGTACCCGGGTTAGCGGGAGAAATAGGCCTTCCTACGAGCAGTACTTC. This translates into CASSTRVSGRNRPSYEQYF.

This sequence joins TRBV11-2 and TRBJ2-7, with 7 bases identical to TRBD1. The CDR3 totals 14 residues. CDR1 and CDR2 (germline): SGHAT, FQNNGV. V dropped 3 bases and J dropped 3; count of bases not matched to a gene: 5. The DNA of the CDR3 is TGTGCCAGCAGCTTTGGCCGGGACAGCTACGAGCAGTACTTC. Protein: CASSFGRDSYEQYF.

Remarks on this clone: Mismatch with germline at one junction end may stem from a read error. The V and J genes are TRBV29-1 and TRBJ1-2; D perhaps matches TRBD1 (5 bases). The CDR3 extends over 12 amino acids. Germline CDR1 reads SQVTM; CDR2 reads ANQGSEA. CDR3 residues: CSVPTDLYGYPF. DNA for the CDR3: TGCAGCGTTCCGACAGACCTCTATGGCTACCCCTTC.

In this sample, this clone turned up once. The chain is built from TRBV5-4 and TRBJ1-6, with 9 bases lining up with TRBD1. J gave up 9 bases and V 3 bases, and 7 bases lay outside the gene matches. The CDR3 runs to 15 residues. From germline, CDR1 is SGHNT and CDR2 YYREEE (reference sequence). The CDR3 sequence: CASSSPTGGASPLHF. CDR3 DNA sequence: TGTGCCAGCAGCTCTCCAACAGGGGGCGCTTCACCCCTCCACTTT.

V usage is TRBV10-3 and J usage is TRBJ2-1; 8 nucleotides align to TRBD1. There are 15 residues in the CDR3. Germline V gene data show CDR1 as ENHRY and CDR2 as SYGVKD. The V and J ends lost 11 bases and 4 bases, in that order; junction bases with no gene match: 13. The CDR3 DNA reads TGTGCCGGCCGGGGACAGGCCGAAGTTTACAATGAGCAGTTCTTC. Protein sequence: CAGRGQAEVYNEQFF.

The chain is built from TRBV28 and TRBJ1-5; 7 bases map to TRBD1. The V segment lost 3 bases and the J segment 0 bases; nucleotides outside the gene matches: 11. The CDR3 totals 18 residues. Germline V CDR1 and CDR2: MDHEN, SYDVKM. The CDR3, as DNA: TGTGCCAGCAGTTTTCCCGGACAGGAAGAATATAGCAATCAGCCCCAGCATTTT. It is translated as CASSFPGQEEYSNQPQHF.

The J gene is TRBJ2-3, the V gene TRBV30; 8 nucleotides line up with TRBD1. CDR3 length equals 13 residues. CDR1 is GTSNPN, CDR2 SVGIG, per germline (reference sequence). V dropped 7 bases and J dropped 2; count of bases not matched to a gene: 5. DNA of the CDR3: TGTGCCTCCTCCAGGGGGCACACAGATACGCAGTATTTT. It codes for CASSRGHTDTQYF.

The CDR3 sequence: CASSLTGGTEAFF. CDR3 DNA: TGTGCCAGCAGCCTAACAGGGGGTACTGAAGCTTTCTTT. This chain joins TRBV11-2 and TRBJ1-1; 8 positions match TRBD1. V shed 5 bases, J shed 5 bases, and the junction held 4 bases outside the gene matches. The CDR3 runs to 13 residues. CDR1 and CDR2 from the germline V gene are SGHAT and FQNNGV.

This chain uses TRBV5-1 with TRBJ2-3; 13 bases match TRBD2. The CDR3 is made up of 16 amino acids. Germline-derived CDR1 and CDR2 are SGHRS and YFSETQ. Trimming at V came to 4 bases and at J to 6 bases, leaving 8 bases not matched to a gene. The CDR3 reads CASSNGLAGEGDTQYF. CDR3 coding DNA: TGCGCCAGCAGCAACGGACTAGCGGGGGAGGGGGATACGCAGTATTTT. The variable domain in full, with the rest retrieved from reference TRBV5-1 and TRBJ2-3, is KAGVTQTPRYLIKTRGQQVTLSCSPISGHRSVSWYQQTPGQGLQFLFEYFSETQRNKGNFPGRFSGRQFSNSRSEMNVSTLELGDSALYLCASSNGLAGEGDTQYFGPGTRLTVL.

The gene calls are TRBV7-9 and TRBJ2-2; D is uncertain. The CDR3 consists of 14 residues. V dropped 1 base and J dropped 3 bases, with 6 bases sitting between them. CDR1 and CDR2 from the germline V gene are SEHNR and FQNEAQ (reference sequence). CDR3 in DNA: TGTGCCAGCAGCTTAGTAAGCCACACCGGGGAGCTGTTTTTT. Amino acid sequence: CASSLVSHTGELFF.

This clone was seen more than once but under ten times. Additional DNA sequences in this sample encode the identical CDR3. The rearrangement joins TRBV6-1 to TRBJ1-1, with D possibly being TRBD1 (6 bases). The V end lost 1 base, the J end lost 4 bases, and 10 bases lay between the germline ends. Germline V gives CDR1 MNHNS, CDR2 SASEGT. There are 14 residues in the CDR3. This chain's CDR3 is CASSEGGGITEAFF. As DNA, the CDR3 is TGTGCCAGCAGTGAAGGCGGGGGCATCACTGAAGCTTTCTTT.

This clone was picked up a small number of times. This chain joins TRBV28 and TRBJ2-2; D might be TRBD2 (6 bases). The V end was cut by 7 bases, the J end by 3 bases, with 12 bases between. This CDR3 is 14 amino acids long. Germline values: CDR1 MDHEN, CDR2 SYDVKM. CDR3 residues: CASTRLDDTGELFF. The CDR3 DNA follows: TGTGCCAGCACGCGACTAGACGACACCGGGGAGCTGTTTTTT.

This rearrangement joins TRBV7-9 to TRBJ2-1, with 8 bases identical to TRBD1. J lost 4 bases, V lost 1 base, and 6 bases had no gene match. Germline V CDR1 and CDR2: SEHNR, FQNEAQ (reference sequence). This CDR3 contains 16 residues. In DNA, the CDR3 is TGTGCCAGCAGCTTAGGCCCAGGGGGCGTTTACAATGAGCAGTTCTTC. Protein product: CASSLGPGGVYNEQFF.

This clone was picked up one time. This same CDR3 is encoded by further DNA sequences in the sample. This chain joins TRBV18 and TRBJ1-1; 8 nucleotides agree with TRBD1. The CDR3 extends over 14 amino acids. Germline V gene data show CDR1 as KGHSH and CDR2 as LQKENI. Trimming at V came to 6 bases and at J to 1 base, leaving 4 bases not matched to a gene. The CDR3 sequence: CASSQGAGNTEAFF. In DNA form, the CDR3 reads TGTGCCAGCTCCCAGGGGGCAGGGAACACTGAAGCTTTCTTT.

This rearrangement joins TRBV19 to TRBJ1-5; no reliable D call. CDR1 and CDR2 from the germline V gene are LNHDA and SQIVND (reference sequence). V dropped 3 bases and J dropped 10 bases, with 10 bases sitting between them. This CDR3 region has 12 residues. The CDR3 nucleotides read TGTGCCAGTAGTATTTTCCGGGGTCCCCAGCATTTT. Amino acids: CASSIFRGPQHF.